This T cell receptor (beta chain) was profiled in a study of blood T cell repertoires in COVID-19. Across the whole study: The study drew acute and convalescent COVID-19 samples from the United States, Italy and Spain. PBMCs, B-cell-depleted T cells, or T cells were the source of the cDNA or gDNA that made up the material.

In Seattle, patients joined the study during active infection and were tracked longitudinally. As processed by the authors: For nucleated cells, counts were estimated from reference gene primer amplification. Method: immunoSEQ multiplex PCR; TCRdb's copy keeps in-frame clones and lacks some. V and J calls and clone size are those listed in that table; D and trimming were worked out from the DNA. The sample holds about 150,000 clones, around 87% seen once. Notes on this clone: Germline is not matched at one junction end, which may reflect a read error.

CDR3 length: 16 residues. Germline V gives CDR1 LGHNA, CDR2 YSLEER. The receptor's source is a man aged 55 to 70 with COVID-19, enrolled during active disease. This chain uses TRBV4-3 with TRBJ1-6; D is possibly TRBD1 (6 bases). Sequencing input: peripheral blood. The CDR3 nucleotides read TGCCCCAGCAGCCGACTCCGTGGGACACCTAATTCACCCCTCCACTTT. It codes for CPSSRLRGTPNSPLHF.